The clone carrying this T cell receptor beta chain was observed a few times. The antigen remains undetermined. This sample stems from a study of T-cell reconstitution after alpha-beta-depleted transplantation in children. Findings and limits, study-wide: Reported findings indicate that, about two months after transplant, alpha-beta T cells came from several hundred expanded clones, which were derived from non-depleted graft cells. Elevated TCRbeta diversity at day 60 was traced, in some patients, to surviving recipient T cells and thymic progenitors.

This CDR3 has 16 amino acids. Trimming cost V 4 bases and J 4 bases; bases outside gene matches: 6. The germline V gene encodes CDR1 MNHNS and CDR2 SASEGT. Unique molecular identifiers were incorporated when the TCRbeta library was constructed. TCRdb reanalysed the PCR reads using MiXCR and keeps one entry per CDR3 protein. This sample has fewer than 1 million distinct CDR3 sequences, with approximately 15% found just once. The clonotype was recovered from a male patient younger than 18 who had a stem cell transplant for acute lymphoblastic leukemia, so the T cells may come from the graft donor. The chain is built from TRBV6-1 and TRBJ2-3, with TRBD2 matching 12 bases. The source material was PBMCs, mostly from graft donor cells, sampled 360 days after TCRalphabeta/CD19-depleted stem cell transplant. The CDR3: CASSGLAGAGADTQYF. CDR3 in DNA: TGTGCCAGCAGTGGACTAGCGGGAGCGGGGGCAGATACGCAGTATTTT.